These 5 T cell receptor beta chains originate from one sample sequenced in a study of T-cell memory formation after mild COVID-19. TCRdb used MiXCR to reprocess the 5' RACE reads, holding one entry per CDR3 protein. The table lists tens of thousands of distinct CDR3 sequences, approximately 12% of them singletons. The sample taken for sequencing was PBMCs or a T cell subset sorted from them (not recorded which). These receptors were obtained from an adult woman who had mild COVID-19 (a few samples of this study predate the infection). Cell type and time point are not known.

The table lists this clonotype with many counts. This chain's CDR3 is CASSQEQGIQAFF. The CDR3 DNA sequence: TGCGCCAGCAGCCAAGAACAGGGGATTCAAGCTTTCTTT. V usage is TRBV4-3 and J usage is TRBJ1-1; 7 bases align to TRBD1. V trimming: 0 bases; J trimming: 9 bases; junction bases outside the gene matches: 4. The CDR3 consists of 13 residues. Germline assignment: CDR1 LGHNA and CDR2 YSLEER.

Many counts were recorded for this clonotype. This chain joins TRBV7-2 and TRBJ2-3; 8 bases agree with TRBD1. The V gene's germline CDR1 is SGHTA and CDR2 FQGNSA. This CDR3 is 15 amino acids long. The V and J ends lost 1 base and 4 bases, in that order; junction bases with no gene match: 4. The CDR3 DNA reads as TGTGCCAGCAGCTTAGAATCAGGGGGCGCAGATACGCAGTATTTT. It is translated as CASSLESGGADTQYF.

This clonotype was detected many times. CDR3 bases: TGCGCCAGCAGCTCGGGGGGCTCTTACAATGAGCAGTTCTTC. The encoded protein is CASSSGGSYNEQFF. This sequence joins TRBV5-1 and TRBJ2-1, with D possibly TRBD2 on 7 matching bases. V lost 3 bases, J lost 4 bases, and 11 bases lay in between. Germline V lookup: CDR1 SGHRS, CDR2 YFSETQ. The CDR3 consists of 14 residues.

This clonotype was detected many times. V gene TRBV12-3 or TRBV12-4 combines with J gene TRBJ2-3; no clear D gene. This CDR3 is built from 14 residues. V dropped 6 bases and J dropped 1 base, with 11 bases sitting between them. This CDR3 is CASSPVGGTDTQYF. The CDR3 bases are TGTGCCAGCAGCCCTGTGGGCGGCACAGATACGCAGTATTTT.

This clonotype has a count of ten or more. The CDR3 DNA reads TGTGCCAGCAGCGGGACCCACTATGGCTACACCTTC. It specifies CASSGTHYGYTF. The rearrangement uses TRBV12-3 or TRBV12-4 and TRBJ1-2; TRBD1 might be the D (5 bases). Trimming shortened V by 6 bases and J by 3 bases, and 8 bases separated the two germline ends. CDR3 length equals 12 residues.